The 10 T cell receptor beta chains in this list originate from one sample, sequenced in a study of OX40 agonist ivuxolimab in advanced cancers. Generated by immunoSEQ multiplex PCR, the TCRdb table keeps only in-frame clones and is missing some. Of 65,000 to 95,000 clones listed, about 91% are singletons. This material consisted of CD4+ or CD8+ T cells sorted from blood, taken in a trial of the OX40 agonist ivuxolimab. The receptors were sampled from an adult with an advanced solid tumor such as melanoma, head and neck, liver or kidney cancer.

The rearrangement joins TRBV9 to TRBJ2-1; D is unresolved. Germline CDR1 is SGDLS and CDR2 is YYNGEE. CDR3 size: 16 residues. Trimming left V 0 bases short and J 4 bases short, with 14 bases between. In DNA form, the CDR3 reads TGTGCCAGCAGCGTAGAAGAGTTTCTCCCATACAATGAGCAGTTCTTC. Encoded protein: CASSVEEFLPYNEQFF. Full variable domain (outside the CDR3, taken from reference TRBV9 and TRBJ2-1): DSGVTQTPKHLITATGQRVTLRCSPRSGDLSVYWYQQSLDQGLQFLIQYYNGEERAKGNILERFSAQQFPDLHSELNLSSLELGDSALYFCASSVEEFLPYNEQFFGPGTRLTVL.

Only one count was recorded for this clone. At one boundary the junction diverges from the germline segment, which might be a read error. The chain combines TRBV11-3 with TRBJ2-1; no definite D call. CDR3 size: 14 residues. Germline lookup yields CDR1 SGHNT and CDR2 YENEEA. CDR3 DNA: TGTGCCAGCAGCTTAGGGGCCTCATACAGTGAGCAGTTCTTC. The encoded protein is CASSLGASYSEQFF.

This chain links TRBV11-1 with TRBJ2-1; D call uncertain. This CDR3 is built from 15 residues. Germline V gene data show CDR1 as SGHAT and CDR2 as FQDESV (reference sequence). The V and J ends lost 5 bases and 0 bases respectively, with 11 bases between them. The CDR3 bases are TGTGCCAGCAGCAGAGGACGGAGCTCCTACAATGAGCAGTTCTTC. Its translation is CASSRGRSSYNEQFF. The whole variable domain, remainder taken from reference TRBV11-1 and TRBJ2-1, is EAEVAQSPRYKITEKSQAVAFWCDPISGHATLYWYRQILGQGPELLVQFQDESVVDDSQLPKDRFSAERLKGVDSTLKIQPAELGDSAMYLCASSRGRSSYNEQFFGPGTRLTVL.

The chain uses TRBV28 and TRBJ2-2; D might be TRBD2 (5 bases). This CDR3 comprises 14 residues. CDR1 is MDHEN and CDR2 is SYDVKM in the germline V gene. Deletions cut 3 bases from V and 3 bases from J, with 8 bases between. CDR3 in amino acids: CASSLREDTGELFF. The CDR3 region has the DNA TGTGCCAGCAGTTTGAGGGAAGACACCGGGGAGCTGTTTTTT.

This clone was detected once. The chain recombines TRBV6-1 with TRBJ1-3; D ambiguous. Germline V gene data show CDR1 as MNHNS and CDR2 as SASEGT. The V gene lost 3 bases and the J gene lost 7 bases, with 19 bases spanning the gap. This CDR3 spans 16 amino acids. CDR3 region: CASSDTSLGRGNTIYF. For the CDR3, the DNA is TGTGCCAGCAGTGACACATCACTCGGGAGAGGCAACACCATATATTTT.

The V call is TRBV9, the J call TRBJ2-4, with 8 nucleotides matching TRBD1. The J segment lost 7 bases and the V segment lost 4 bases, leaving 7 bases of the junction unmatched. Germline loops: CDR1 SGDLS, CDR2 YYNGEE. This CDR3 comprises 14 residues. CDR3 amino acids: CASSTGQGSNIQYF. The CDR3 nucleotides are TGTGCCAGCAGCACCGGACAGGGTTCCAACATTCAGTACTTC.

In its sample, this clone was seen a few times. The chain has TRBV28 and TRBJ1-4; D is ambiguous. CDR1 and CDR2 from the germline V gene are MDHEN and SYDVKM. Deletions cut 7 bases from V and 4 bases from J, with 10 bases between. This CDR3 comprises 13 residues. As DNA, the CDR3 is TGTGCCAGCAAGAACAGAGTTAATGAAAAACTGTTTTTT. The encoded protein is CASKNRVNEKLFF.

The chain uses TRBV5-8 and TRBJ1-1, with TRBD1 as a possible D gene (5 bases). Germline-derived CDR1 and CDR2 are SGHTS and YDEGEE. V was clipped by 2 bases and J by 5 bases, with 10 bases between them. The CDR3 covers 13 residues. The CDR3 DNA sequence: TGTGCCAGCAGCTTCAGGGAGGGGACTGAAGCTTTCTTT. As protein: CASSFREGTEAFF.

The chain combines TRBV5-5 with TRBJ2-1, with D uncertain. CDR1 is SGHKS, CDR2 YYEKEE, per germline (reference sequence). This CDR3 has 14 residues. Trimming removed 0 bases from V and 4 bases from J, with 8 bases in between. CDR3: CASSLGHLYNEQFF. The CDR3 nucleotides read TGTGCCAGCAGCTTGGGGCACCTGTACAATGAGCAGTTCTTC.

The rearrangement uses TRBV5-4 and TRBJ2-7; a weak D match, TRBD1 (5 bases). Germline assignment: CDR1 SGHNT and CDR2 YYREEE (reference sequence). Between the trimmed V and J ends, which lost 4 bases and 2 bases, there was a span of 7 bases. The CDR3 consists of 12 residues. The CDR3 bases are TGTGCCAGCAGCCAGGGTACCTACGAGCAGTACTTC. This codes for CASSQGTYEQYF.